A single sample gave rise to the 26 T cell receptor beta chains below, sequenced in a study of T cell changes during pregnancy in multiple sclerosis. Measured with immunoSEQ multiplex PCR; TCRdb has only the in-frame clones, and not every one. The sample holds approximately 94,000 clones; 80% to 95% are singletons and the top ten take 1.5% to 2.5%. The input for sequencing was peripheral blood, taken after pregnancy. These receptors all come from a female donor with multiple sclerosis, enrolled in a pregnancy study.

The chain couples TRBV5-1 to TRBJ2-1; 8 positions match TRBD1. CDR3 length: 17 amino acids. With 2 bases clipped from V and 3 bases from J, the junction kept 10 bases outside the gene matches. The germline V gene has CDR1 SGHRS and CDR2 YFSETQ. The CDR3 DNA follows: TGCGCCAGCAGCTTAGGACAGGGCAACCGCCTCTACAATGAGCAGTTCTTC. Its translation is CASSLGQGNRLYNEQFF.

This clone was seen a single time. Written as DNA, the CDR3 is TGTGCCAGCAGGCCCCCGGGACAGTCGGTTCTCTACACCTTC. It translates to CASRPPGQSVLYTF. The chain joins TRBV11-2 to TRBJ1-2, with 7 bases that match TRBD1. The V and J ends lost 6 bases and 10 bases, in that order; junction bases with no gene match: 14. The CDR3 has 14 residues. Germline V gives CDR1 SGHAT, CDR2 FQNNGV.

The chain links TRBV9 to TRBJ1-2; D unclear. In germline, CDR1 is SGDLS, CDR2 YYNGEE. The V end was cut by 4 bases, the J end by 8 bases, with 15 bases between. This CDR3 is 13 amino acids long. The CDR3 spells CASSPFASRGYTF. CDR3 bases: TGTGCCAGCAGCCCGTTTGCTTCGAGGGGCTACACCTTC.

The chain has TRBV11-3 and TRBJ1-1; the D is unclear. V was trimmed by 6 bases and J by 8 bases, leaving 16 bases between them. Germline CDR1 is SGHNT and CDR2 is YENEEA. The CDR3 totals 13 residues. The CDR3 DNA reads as TGTGCCAGCAGAAGCCGTGAGCGTGGCGAAGCTTTCTTT. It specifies CASRSRERGEAFF.

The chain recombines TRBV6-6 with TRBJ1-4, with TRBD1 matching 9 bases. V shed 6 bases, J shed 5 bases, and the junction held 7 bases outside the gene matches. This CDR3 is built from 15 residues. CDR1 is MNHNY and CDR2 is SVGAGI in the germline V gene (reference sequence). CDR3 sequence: CASRNTGGGNEKLFF. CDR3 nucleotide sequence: TGTGCCAGCAGGAACACAGGGGGCGGGAATGAAAAACTGTTTTTT.

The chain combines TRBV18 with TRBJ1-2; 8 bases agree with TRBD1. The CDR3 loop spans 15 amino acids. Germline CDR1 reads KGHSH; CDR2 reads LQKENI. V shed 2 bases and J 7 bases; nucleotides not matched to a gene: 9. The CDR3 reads CASSPILDREGGYTF. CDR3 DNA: TGTGCCAGCTCACCAATACTGGACAGGGAAGGTGGCTACACCTTC.

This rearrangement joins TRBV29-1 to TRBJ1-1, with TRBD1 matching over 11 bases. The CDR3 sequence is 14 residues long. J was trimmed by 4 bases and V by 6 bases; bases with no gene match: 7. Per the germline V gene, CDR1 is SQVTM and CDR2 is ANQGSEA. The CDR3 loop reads CSVTRDRGITEAFF. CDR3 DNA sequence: TGCAGCGTGACCCGGGACAGGGGGATCACTGAAGCTTTCTTT.

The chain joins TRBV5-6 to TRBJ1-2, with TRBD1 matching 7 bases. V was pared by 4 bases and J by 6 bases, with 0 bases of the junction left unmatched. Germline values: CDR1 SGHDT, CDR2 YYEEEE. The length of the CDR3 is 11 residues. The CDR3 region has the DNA TGTGCCAGCAGCAGGGGGCATGGCTACACCTTC. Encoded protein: CASSRGHGYTF.

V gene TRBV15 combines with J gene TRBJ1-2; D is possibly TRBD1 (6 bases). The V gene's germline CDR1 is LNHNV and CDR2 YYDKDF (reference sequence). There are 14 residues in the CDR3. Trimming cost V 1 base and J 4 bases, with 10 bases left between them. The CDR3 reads CATSRAGDPYGYTF. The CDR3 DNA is TGTGCCACCAGCAGAGCAGGGGACCCCTATGGCTACACCTTC.

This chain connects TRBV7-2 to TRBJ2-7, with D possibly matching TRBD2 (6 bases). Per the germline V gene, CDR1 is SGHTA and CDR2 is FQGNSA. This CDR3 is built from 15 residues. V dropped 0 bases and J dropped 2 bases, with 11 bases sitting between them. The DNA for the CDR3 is TGTGCCAGCAGCTTAGCGCTGGGGGGACCCTACGAGCAGTACTTC. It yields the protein CASSLALGGPYEQYF.

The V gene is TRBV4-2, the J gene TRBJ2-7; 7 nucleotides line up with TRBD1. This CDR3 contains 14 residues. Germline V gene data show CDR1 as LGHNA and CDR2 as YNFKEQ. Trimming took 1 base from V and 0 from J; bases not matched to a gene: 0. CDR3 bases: TGTGCCAGCAGCCAAGGGGACAGCTCCTACGAGCAGTACTTC. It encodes CASSQGDSSYEQYF.

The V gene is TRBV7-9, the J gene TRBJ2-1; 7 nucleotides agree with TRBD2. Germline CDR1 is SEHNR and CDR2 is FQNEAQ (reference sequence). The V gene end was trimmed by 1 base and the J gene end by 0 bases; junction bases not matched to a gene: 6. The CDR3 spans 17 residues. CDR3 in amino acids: CASSLGLAASSYNEQFF. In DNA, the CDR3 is TGTGCCAGCAGCTTAGGCCTAGCGGCCAGCTCCTACAATGAGCAGTTCTTC.

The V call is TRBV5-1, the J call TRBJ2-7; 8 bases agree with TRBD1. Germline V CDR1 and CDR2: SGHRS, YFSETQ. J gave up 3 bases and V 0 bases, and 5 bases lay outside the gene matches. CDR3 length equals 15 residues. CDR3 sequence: CASSLEAGGFYEQYF. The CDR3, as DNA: TGCGCCAGCAGCTTGGAGGCAGGGGGCTTCTACGAGCAGTACTTC.

The CDR3 DNA is TGTGCCAGTAGTGAATTTTGGGGCCCAAGCTCCTACAATGAGCAGTTCTTC. It codes for CASSEFWGPSSYNEQFF. The chain links TRBV19 to TRBJ2-1; a weak D match, TRBD1 (5 bases). Looked up from germline, CDR1 is LNHDA and CDR2 is SQIVND (reference sequence). The CDR3 has 17 amino acids. Trimming shortened V by 5 bases and J by 0 bases, and 17 bases separated the two germline ends.

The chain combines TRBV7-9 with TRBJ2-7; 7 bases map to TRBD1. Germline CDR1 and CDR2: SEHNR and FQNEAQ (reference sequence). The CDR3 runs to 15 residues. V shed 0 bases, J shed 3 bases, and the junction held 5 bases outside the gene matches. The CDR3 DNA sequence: TGTGCCAGCAGCTTAGCGGACGGGACAGTCTACGAGCAGTACTTC. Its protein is CASSLADGTVYEQYF.

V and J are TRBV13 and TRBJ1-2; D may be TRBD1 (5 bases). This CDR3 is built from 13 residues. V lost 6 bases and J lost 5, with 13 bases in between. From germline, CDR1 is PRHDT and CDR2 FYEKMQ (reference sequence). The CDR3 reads CASSVDRQYGYTF. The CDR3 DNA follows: TGTGCCAGCAGTGTAGACAGACAATATGGCTACACCTTC. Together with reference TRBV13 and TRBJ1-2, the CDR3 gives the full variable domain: AAGVIQSPRHLIKEKRETATLKCYPIPRHDTVYWYQQGPGQDPQFLISFYEKMQSDKGSIPDRFSAQQFSDYHSELNMSSLELGDSALYFCASSVDRQYGYTFGSGTRLTVV.

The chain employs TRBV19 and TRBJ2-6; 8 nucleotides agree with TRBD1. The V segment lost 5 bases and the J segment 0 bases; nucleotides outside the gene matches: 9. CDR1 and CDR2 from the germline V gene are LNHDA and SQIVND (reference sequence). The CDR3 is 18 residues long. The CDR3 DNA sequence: TGTGCCAGTAGTTCCCGGGACAGGTTATACTCTGGGGCCAACGTCCTGACTTTC. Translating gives CASSSRDRLYSGANVLTF.

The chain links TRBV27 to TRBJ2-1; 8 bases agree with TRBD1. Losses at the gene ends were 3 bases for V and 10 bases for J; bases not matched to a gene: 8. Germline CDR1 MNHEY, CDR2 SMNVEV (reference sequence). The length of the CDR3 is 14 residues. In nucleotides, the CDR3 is TGTGCCAGCAGTTTTCGGCAGGGGGCTGGGGAGCAGTTCTTC. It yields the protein CASSFRQGAGEQFF.

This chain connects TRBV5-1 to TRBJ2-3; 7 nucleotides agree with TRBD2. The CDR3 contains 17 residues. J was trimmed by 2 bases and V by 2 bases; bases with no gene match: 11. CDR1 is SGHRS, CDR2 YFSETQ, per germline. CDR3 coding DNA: TGCGCCAGCAGCTTATTCGTAGGAGCGGGACCCACAGATACGCAGTATTTT. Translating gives CASSLFVGAGPTDTQYF.

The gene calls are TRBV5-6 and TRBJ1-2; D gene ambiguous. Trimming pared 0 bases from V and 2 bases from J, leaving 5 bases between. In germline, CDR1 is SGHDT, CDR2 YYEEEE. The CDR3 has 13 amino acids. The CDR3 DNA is TGTGCCAGCAGCTTGGACAAGAACTATGGCTACACCTTC. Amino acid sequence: CASSLDKNYGYTF. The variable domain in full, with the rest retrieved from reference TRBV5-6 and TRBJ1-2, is DAGVTQSPTHLIKTRGQQVTLRCSPKSGHDTVSWYQQALGQGPQFIFQYYEEEERQRGNFPDRFSGHQFPNYSSELNVNALLLGDSALYLCASSLDKNYGYTFGSGTRLTVV.

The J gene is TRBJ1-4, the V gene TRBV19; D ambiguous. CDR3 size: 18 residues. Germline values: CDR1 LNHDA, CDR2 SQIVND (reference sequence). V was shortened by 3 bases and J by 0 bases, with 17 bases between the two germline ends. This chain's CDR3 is CASSMSEGRSATNEKLFF. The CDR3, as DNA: TGTGCCAGTAGTATGTCGGAGGGCAGATCTGCAACTAATGAAAAACTGTTTTTT.

The CDR3 sequence: CASSSTTGPSNGYTF. CDR3 in DNA: TGTGCCAGCAGTTCGACGACAGGACCTAGTAATGGCTACACCTTC. The rearrangement links TRBV27 to TRBJ1-2; TRBD1 might be the D (6 bases). Per the germline V gene, CDR1 is MNHEY and CDR2 is SMNVEV (reference sequence). This CDR3 comprises 15 residues. V gave up 4 bases and J gave up 6 bases, with 18 bases separating them.

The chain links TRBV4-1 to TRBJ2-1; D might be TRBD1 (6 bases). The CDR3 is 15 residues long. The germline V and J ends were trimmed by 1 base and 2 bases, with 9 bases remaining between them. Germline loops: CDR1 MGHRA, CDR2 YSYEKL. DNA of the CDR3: TGCGCCAGCAGCCAAGGGGACATCCCCTACAATGAGCAGTTCTTC. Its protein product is CASSQGDIPYNEQFF.

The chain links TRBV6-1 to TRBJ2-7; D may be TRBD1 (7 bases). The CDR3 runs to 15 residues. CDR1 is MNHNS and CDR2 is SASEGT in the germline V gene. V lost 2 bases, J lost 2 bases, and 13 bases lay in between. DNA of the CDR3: TGTGCCAGCAGTGAAACTCGCGGGACAGCCTACGAGCAGTACTTC. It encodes CASSETRGTAYEQYF.

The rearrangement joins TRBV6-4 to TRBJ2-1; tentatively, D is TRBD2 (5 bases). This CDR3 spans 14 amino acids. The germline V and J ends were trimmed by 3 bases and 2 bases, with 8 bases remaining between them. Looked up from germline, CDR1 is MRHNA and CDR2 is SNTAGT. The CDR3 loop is CASSEEGAYNEQFF. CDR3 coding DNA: TGTGCCAGCAGTGAAGAGGGAGCCTACAATGAGCAGTTCTTC.

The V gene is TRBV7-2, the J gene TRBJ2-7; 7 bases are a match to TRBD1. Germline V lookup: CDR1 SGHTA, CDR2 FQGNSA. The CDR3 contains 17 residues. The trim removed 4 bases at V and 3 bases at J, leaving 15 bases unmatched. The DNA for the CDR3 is TGTGCCAGCAGCTACCAAACCGGGACAGCTTTCTTCTACGAGCAGTACTTC. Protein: CASSYQTGTAFFYEQYF.